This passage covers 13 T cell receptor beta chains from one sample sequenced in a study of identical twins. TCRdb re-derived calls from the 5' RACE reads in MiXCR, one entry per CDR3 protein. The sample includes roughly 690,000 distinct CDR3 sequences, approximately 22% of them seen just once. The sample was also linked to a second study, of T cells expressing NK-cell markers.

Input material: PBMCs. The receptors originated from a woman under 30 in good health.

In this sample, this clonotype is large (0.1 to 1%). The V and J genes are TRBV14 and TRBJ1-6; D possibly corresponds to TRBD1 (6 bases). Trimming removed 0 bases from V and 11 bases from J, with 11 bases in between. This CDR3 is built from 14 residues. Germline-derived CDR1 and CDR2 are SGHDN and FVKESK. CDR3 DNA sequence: TGTGCCAGCAGCCAAGATAGGGGGTCGACACCCCTCCACTTT. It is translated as CASSQDRGSTPLHF.

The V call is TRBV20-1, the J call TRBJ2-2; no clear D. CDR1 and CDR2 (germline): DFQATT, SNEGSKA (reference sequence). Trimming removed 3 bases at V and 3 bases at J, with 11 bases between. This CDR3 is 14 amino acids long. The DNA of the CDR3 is TGCAGTGCTAGTCGTAGCTGGCACACCGGGGAGCTGTTTTTT. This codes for CSASRSWHTGELFF.

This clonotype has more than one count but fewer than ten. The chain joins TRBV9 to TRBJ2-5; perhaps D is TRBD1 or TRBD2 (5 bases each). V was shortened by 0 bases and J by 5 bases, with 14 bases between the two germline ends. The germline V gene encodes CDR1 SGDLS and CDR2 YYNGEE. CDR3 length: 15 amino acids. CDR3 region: CASSVASQRGETQYF. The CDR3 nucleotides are TGTGCCAGCAGCGTAGCTTCACAACGGGGCGAGACCCAGTACTTC.

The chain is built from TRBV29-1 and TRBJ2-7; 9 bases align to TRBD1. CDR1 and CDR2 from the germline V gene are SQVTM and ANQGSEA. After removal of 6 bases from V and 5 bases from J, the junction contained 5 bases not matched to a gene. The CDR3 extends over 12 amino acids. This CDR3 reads CSVTGQGDEQYF. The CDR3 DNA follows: TGCAGCGTGACGGGACAGGGAGACGAGCAGTACTTC.

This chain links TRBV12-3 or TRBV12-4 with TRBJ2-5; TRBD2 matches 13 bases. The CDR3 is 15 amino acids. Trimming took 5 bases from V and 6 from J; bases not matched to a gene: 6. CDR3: CASSRGLAGEKTQYF. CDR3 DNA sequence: TGTGCCAGCAGTCGCGGACTAGCGGGGGAAAAGACCCAGTACTTC.

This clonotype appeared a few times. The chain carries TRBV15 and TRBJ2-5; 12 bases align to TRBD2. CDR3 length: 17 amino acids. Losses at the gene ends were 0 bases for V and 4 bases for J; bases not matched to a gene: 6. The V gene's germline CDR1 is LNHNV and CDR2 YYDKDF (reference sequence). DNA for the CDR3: TGTGCCACCAGCAGAGATTGGGCTAGCGGGGGGGGAGAGACCCAGTACTTC. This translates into CATSRDWASGGGETQYF.

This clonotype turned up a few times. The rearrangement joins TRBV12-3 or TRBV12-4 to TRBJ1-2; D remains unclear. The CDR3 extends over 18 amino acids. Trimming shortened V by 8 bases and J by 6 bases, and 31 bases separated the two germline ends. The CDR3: CASLGIREEGNGGDGYTF. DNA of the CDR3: TGTGCCAGCTTGGGGATCCGGGAAGAAGGAAATGGAGGTGATGGCTACACCTTC.

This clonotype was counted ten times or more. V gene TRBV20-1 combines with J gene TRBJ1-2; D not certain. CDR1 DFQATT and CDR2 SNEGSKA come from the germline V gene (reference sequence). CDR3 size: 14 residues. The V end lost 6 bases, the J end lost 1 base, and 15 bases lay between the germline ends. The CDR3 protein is CSAPSPRLNYGYTF. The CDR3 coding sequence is TGCAGTGCCCCCTCTCCCCGCCTTAACTATGGCTACACCTTC.

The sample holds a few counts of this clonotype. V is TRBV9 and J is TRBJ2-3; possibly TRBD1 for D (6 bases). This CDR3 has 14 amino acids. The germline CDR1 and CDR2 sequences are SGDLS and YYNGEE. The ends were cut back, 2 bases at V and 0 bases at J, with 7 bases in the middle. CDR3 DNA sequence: TGTGCCAGCAGCGTGGACAGCAGCACAGATACGCAGTATTTT. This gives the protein CASSVDSSTDTQYF.

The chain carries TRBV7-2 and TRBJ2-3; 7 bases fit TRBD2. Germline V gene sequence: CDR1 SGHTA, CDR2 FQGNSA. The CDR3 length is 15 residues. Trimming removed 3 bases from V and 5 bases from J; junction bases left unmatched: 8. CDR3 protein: CASSFSGTIKDTQYF. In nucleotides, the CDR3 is TGTGCCAGCAGCTTCTCCGGGACTATAAAAGATACGCAGTATTTT.

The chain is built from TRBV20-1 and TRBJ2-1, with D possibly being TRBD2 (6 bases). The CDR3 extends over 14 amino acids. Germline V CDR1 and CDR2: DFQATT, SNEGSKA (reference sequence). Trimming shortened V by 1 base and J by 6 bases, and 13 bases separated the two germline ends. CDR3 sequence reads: CSARGVSGSNEQFF. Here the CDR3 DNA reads TGCAGTGCTAGAGGTGTTAGCGGTTCCAATGAGCAGTTCTTC.

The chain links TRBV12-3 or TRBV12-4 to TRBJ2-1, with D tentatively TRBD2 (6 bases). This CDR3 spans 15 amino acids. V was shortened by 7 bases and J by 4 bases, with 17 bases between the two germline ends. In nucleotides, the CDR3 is TGTGCCAGCACCCTCGGGACTCGAACTTACAATGAGCAGTTCTTC. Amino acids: CASTLGTRTYNEQFF.

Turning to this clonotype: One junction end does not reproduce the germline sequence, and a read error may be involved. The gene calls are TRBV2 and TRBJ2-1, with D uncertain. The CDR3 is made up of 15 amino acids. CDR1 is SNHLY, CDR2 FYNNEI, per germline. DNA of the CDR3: TGTGCCAGCAACTACGACCCGGCCTCCTACAATGAGCTGTTCTTC. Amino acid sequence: CASNYDPASYNELFF.